Listed below are T cell receptor beta chains from one sample, sequenced in a study of CD8+ T cells in alopecia areata. This table comes from immunoSEQ multiplex PCR, and its TCRdb copy is limited to in-frame clones, with some not included. The sample carries 200,000 to 250,000 clones, roughly 57% recorded once. The sample in question was CD4+ T cells sorted from blood, obtained at week 0. The receptors here all came from a human donor with alopecia areata. CDR3s include the opening cysteine and the closing phenylalanine or tryptophan. D genes are given only for firm matches. Only part of the rows carry a size: once, few, many, or a class if the clone is expanded.

clone size,V gene,J gene,D gene,CDR3 protein,CDR3 DNA
.,TRBV4-1,TRBJ1-1,.,CASSQGRLAWNTEAFF,TGCGCCAGCAGCCAAGGTCGCCTTGCCTGGAACACTGAAGCTTTCTTT
.,TRBV6-5,TRBJ1-1,.,CASNSRGGVGTEAFF,TGTGCCAGCAACTCCCGGGGGGGCGTAGGTACTGAAGCTTTCTTT
few,TRBV19,TRBJ1-1,.,CASSIDKNTEAFF,TGTGCCAGTAGTATCGACAAGAACACTGAAGCTTTCTTT
.,TRBV7-9,TRBJ1-1,.,CASSLRTRMNTEAFF,TGTGCCAGCAGCCTAAGGACAAGGATGAACACTGAAGCTTTCTTT
.,TRBV29-1,TRBJ2-5,.,CSVVPAGLKETQYF,TGCAGCGTTGTACCCGCGGGACTTAAAGAGACCCAGTACTTC
few,TRBV30,TRBJ2-1,TRBD1,CAGQSYNEQFF,TGTGCGGGACAGTCCTACAATGAGCAGTTCTTC
.,TRBV10-3,TRBJ1-4,TRBD1,CATGDRENEKLFF,TGTGCCACCGGGGACAGAGAAAATGAAAAACTGTTTTTT
.,TRBV6-6,TRBJ2-1,.,CASSPITAGEQFF,TGTGCCAGCAGCCCGATAACGGCGGGTGAGCAGTTCTTC
once,TRBV4-1,TRBJ1-4,.,CASSPANRETNEKLFF,TGCGCCAGCAGCCCCGCAAACAGGGAAACTAATGAAAAACTGTTTTTT
.,TRBV7-2,TRBJ2-5,TRBD1,CASSLGTAQETQYF,TGTGCCAGCAGCTTGGGGACAGCACAAGAGACCCAGTACTTC
many,TRBV7-2,TRBJ2-2,.,CASSPRVPNTGELFF,TGTGCCAGCAGTCCGCGGGTGCCGAACACCGGGGAGCTGTTTTTT
.,TRBV2,TRBJ1-2,.,CASSEARGNTNYGYTF,TGTGCCAGCAGTGAAGCGCGGGGGAATACAAACTATGGCTACACCTTC
few,TRBV29-1,TRBJ2-1,.,CSPSKYNEQFF,TGCAGCCCATCAAAGTACAATGAGCAGTTCTTC
few,TRBV27,TRBJ1-2,.,CASSLSYRDTYGYTF,TGTGCCAGCAGTTTATCGTACAGGGATACCTATGGCTACACCTTC
few,TRBV2,TRBJ1-2,.,CAIQEGHSGYTF,TGTGCCATACAAGAGGGACACAGTGGCTACACCTTC
.,TRBV15,TRBJ2-2,.,CATSRAGTKGLDTGELFF,TGTGCCACCAGCAGAGCCGGGACAAAGGGCTTGGACACCGGGGAGCTGTTTTTT
.,TRBV4-2,TRBJ1-1,TRBD1,CAADRGREAFF,TGTGCGGCGGACAGGGGGCGTGAAGCTTTCTTT
.,TRBV30,TRBJ1-5,.,CAWSVGAQPQHF,TGTGCCTGGAGTGTCGGAGCTCAGCCCCAGCATTTT
.,TRBV7-6,TRBJ2-2,.,CASSLGNTGELFF,TGTGCCAGCAGCTTAGGGAACACCGGGGAGCTGTTTTTT
.,TRBV4-2,TRBJ2-3,.,CASSQDVTDTQYF,TGTGCCAGCAGCCAAGACGTCACAGATACGCAGTATTTT
.,TRBV2,TRBJ1-4,TRBD1,CASIRGQLNEKLFF,TGTGCCAGCATTAGGGGACAGCTTAATGAAAAACTGTTTTTT
.,TRBV30,TRBJ2-7,.,CAWSETASSYEQYF,TGTGCCTGGAGTGAGACAGCGAGCTCCTACGAGCAGTACTTC
.,TRBV7-9,TRBJ1-1,.,CASSRPRVATEAFF,TGTGCCAGCAGCCGCCCCAGGGTTGCCACTGAAGCTTTCTTT
.,TRBV30,TRBJ1-5,TRBD1,CAWRGQPNQPQHF,TGTGCCTGGAGGGGACAGCCCAATCAGCCCCAGCATTTT
.,TRBV15,TRBJ1-1,.,CATSRVLVQGLNTEAFF,TGTGCCACCAGCAGAGTCTTGGTGCAGGGATTGAACACTGAAGCTTTCTTT
.,TRBV10-3,TRBJ1-2,TRBD1,CAISGTGDGYTF,TGTGCCATCAGTGGGACAGGGGATGGCTACACCTTC
.,TRBV29-1,TRBJ2-6,.,CSVEAGSGANVLTF,TGCAGCGTTGAAGCAGGTTCTGGGGCCAACGTCCTGACTTTC
.,TRBV7-2,TRBJ2-1,.,CASSRVLPSYNEQFF,TGTGCCAGCAGCCGGGTCCTCCCTAGCTACAATGAGCAGTTCTTC
few,TRBV19,TRBJ1-1,.,CASREQGGGNTEAFF,TGTGCCAGTAGGGAACAGGGTGGCGGGAACACTGAAGCTTTCTTT
.,TRBV25-1,TRBJ2-1,.,CASRGPRYNEQFF,TGTGCCAGCCGGGGACCCCGCTACAATGAGCAGTTCTTC
.,TRBV6-1,TRBJ1-1,TRBD1,CASTNRRTGVTEAFF,TGTGCCAGCACCAATAGGCGGACAGGGGTAACTGAAGCTTTCTTT
few,TRBV5-6,TRBJ2-2,TRBD2,CASSLVGGRTGELFF,TGTGCCAGCAGCTTGGTTGGCGGGAGGACCGGGGAGCTGTTTTTT
.,TRBV4-1,TRBJ2-7,TRBD2,CSSSQVLAGPASYEQYF,TGCTCCAGCAGCCAGGTCCTAGCGGGCCCGGCTTCCTACGAGCAGTACTTC
few,TRBV4-1,TRBJ2-7,.,CASSPRAHEQYF,TGCGCCAGCAGCCCTAGGGCCCACGAGCAGTACTTC
.,TRBV14,TRBJ2-7,.,CASSHLAGFYEQYF,TGTGCCAGCAGCCATCTAGCAGGGTTCTACGAGCAGTACTTC
.,TRBV5-1,TRBJ2-1,TRBD2,CASRLASLAASYNEQFF,TGCGCCAGCAGATTAGCCTCCCTAGCGGCATCCTACAATGAGCAGTTCTTC
.,TRBV23-1,TRBJ1-1,.,CASSHGDTEAFF,TGCGCCAGCAGTCACGGGGACACTGAAGCTTTCTTT
.,TRBV4-2,TRBJ1-5,.,CASSAGGSNQPQHF,TGTGCCAGCAGCGCCGGTGGCAGCAATCAGCCCCAGCATTTT
few,TRBV7-3,TRBJ2-5,TRBD2,CASSPGLEQETQYF,TGTGCCAGCAGCCCAGGACTAGAGCAAGAGACCCAGTACTTC
.,TRBV13,TRBJ2-1,.,CASSLAVSTYNEQFF,TGTGCCAGCAGCTTAGCTGTCTCCACCTACAATGAGCAGTTCTTC
.,TRBV6-5,TRBJ2-1,.,CASRRTFPSYNEQFF,TGTGCCAGCAGACGGACCTTTCCGTCCTACAATGAGCAGTTCTTC
.,TRBV11-2,TRBJ2-7,TRBD1,CASSPGQGAYEQYF,TGTGCCAGCAGCCCTGGACAGGGAGCCTACGAGCAGTACTTC
.,TRBV4-1,TRBJ2-7,TRBD2,CASSQDRGLAGGLEQYF,TGCGCCAGCAGCCAAGATAGGGGACTAGCGGGAGGGCTCGAGCAGTACTTC
few,TRBV7-9,TRBJ1-3,.,CASSLAPGALPGNTIYF,TGTGCCAGCAGCTTAGCGCCAGGGGCTCTCCCTGGAAACACCATATATTTT
.,TRBV4-1,TRBJ2-5,.,CASSQRRISSYQETQYF,TGCGCCAGCAGCCAGAGACGGATTTCTTCGTACCAAGAGACCCAGTACTTC
.,TRBV6-5,TRBJ1-1,.,CATTAGRGNTEAFF,TGTGCCACCACCGCGGGGCGGGGGAACACTGAAGCTTTCTTT
.,TRBV7-3,TRBJ2-7,.,CASSRGTNSYEQYF,TGTGCCAGCAGCCGCGGGACGAACTCCTACGAGCAGTACTTC
once,TRBV5-6,TRBJ2-5,.,CASSGTGVGETQYF,TGTGCCAGCAGCGGTACGGGAGTGGGGGAGACCCAGTACTTC
few,TRBV14,TRBJ2-7,.,CASSQVGYEQYF,TGTGCCAGCAGCCAAGTGGGGTACGAGCAGTACTTC
.,TRBV9,TRBJ2-2,.,CASSVGSGTGELFF,TGTGCCAGCAGCGTAGGTAGCGGCACCGGGGAGCTGTTTTTT
.,TRBV5-8,TRBJ2-1,.,CASSLGTGSYNEQFF,TGTGCCAGCAGCTTGGGGACTGGCTCCTACAATGAGCAGTTCTTC
.,TRBV6-5,TRBJ2-7,.,CASGSYYEQYF,TGTGCCAGCGGGTCCTACTACGAGCAGTACTTC